A single T cell receptor (beta chain) is shown here with its context. Its antigen is still unknown. No base qualities exist here, and no much larger clone lies one base off it. In the ophthalmopathy patients, disease was moderately to severely active, with a Clinical Activity Score of 3 or more, a NOSPECS grade of 4 or more, and a duration of less than 3 months. The study excluded patients with uncontrolled infections, other autoimmune diseases, pregnancy or lactation. Clinical symptoms, serum thyroxine and TRAb, thyroid ultrasound, and orbital computed tomography formed the basis for the diagnoses. Ficoll-Paque density gradient centrifugation was used to isolate PBMCs from around 10 ml of fresh peripheral blood. Total RNA was extracted with Trizol reagent, and quality was checked on an Agilent 2100 Bioanalyzer. The germline V end is reduced by 6 bases and the J end by 5 bases; junction bases left unmatched: 8. CDR1 and CDR2 (MNHNS, SASEGT) derive from the germline V gene. Including the terminal cysteine and phenylalanine, the CDR3 comprises 14 residues. Of the read, only the CDR3 DNA is kept; its 42 bases are in frame from base 1.

These data originate in a study of T cells in Graves' hyperthyroidism and ophthalmopathy (dated by TCRdb to between 2018 and 2021). Describing the broader study: Peripheral blood was collected at initial diagnosis, before any treatment. To identify distinguishing TCR V-J signatures, a discovery cohort of around 100 patients was used, comprising approximately 40 with Graves' ophthalmopathy and some 57 with stable Graves' hyperthyroidism. An independent validation cohort of around 19 hyperthyroidism patients and 17 patients who later progressed to ophthalmopathy tested prospective prediction of ophthalmopathy. The approximately 100 discovery patients were randomly split 7:3 into training and test sets. In several Graves' hyperthyroidism patients, the study also compared T-cell repertoires from thyroid tissue with T-cell repertoires from blood. After sampling, hyperthyroidism patients received methimazole starting at 30 mg daily, and ophthalmopathy patients received high-dose intravenous methylprednisolone. According to the paper, TCR Vbeta CDR3 sequencing was carried out on approximately 140 peripheral blood samples, which came from approximately 41 ophthalmopathy, under 85 hyperthyroidism and roughly 17 progressor patients.

Broader findings and caveats from the paper: Ophthalmopathy was separated from stable hyperthyroidism by a 13 V-J signature model, with approximately 85% sensitivity and roughly 84% specificity obtained in cross-validation and 80%/75% obtained in testing. No statistical method was used to fix the sample size in advance, and group allocation was not hidden from the investigators. In validation, the model predicted progression to ophthalmopathy a median of around six months before onset, with about 71% sensitivity and around 76% specificity. Most expanded thyroid clonotypes (frequency above 0.001) were also detected in blood, suggesting blood repertoires may reflect thyroid immune responses.

Amplification of TCR beta CDR3 regions was carried out from RNA transcripts. A first-round RT-PCR of the TCR CDR3 used the HTBI primer set with the Qiagen OneStep RT-PCR kit. A second multiplex PCR round built the libraries, followed by size selection and purification. The libraries were sequenced on an Illumina HiSeq2000 using paired-end 100 bp reads. The paper's processing steps were these. SOAPnuke was used to process the raw data, with reads discarded if the reads contained adapters or uncalled bases, had a mean Phred below 15, or lacked an exact constant-primer or identifier match. High-quality paired reads were merged with COPE v1.2.5, and unique nucleotide sequences were defined as clonotypes. MiTCR v1.1 was used to align the clonotypes against IMGT TRBV, TRBD and TRBJ reference segments. Analysis was restricted to V-J combinations with a frequency above 0.0001, which covered about 99% of repertoires. A TCS score was defined as the ratio between F50 (clonal expansion) and ExV (chaos), using BLOSUM62-based TCRdist between CDR3 peptides within each V-J. Welch's t-statistics and random forest reduced around 520 V-J features to 10 to 15, which were used in a naive Bayes classifier (R e1071). The public reads were run again by TCRdb, first through fastp at Q25 and then through MiXCR, and only productive beta chains were kept. CDR3 protein duplicates are merged, each entry listing the most common genes and DNA. V and J calls and clone size were set by TCRdb, not the authors. A total of approximately 690,000 distinct CDR3 sequences appear in this sample, 20% of them only once. The biggest ten clones account for more than 30% of the sample.

This TCR was recovered from a man under 40 with Graves' ophthalmopathy. The sequenced material came from blood. The sequence is built from TRBV6-1 and TRBJ2-7, with 9 bases matching TRBD2. The nucleotide sequence reads as follows: TGTGCCAGCAGACCGAATAGCGGGAGACACGAGCAGTACTTC. Its protein reads: CASRPNSGRHEQYF.